This TCR beta chain was identified during a study of T-cell memory formation after mild COVID-19. This clonotype came up a few times. Antigen: not known. One junction end does not reproduce the germline sequence, and a read error may be involved. TCRdb reprocessed the 5' RACE reads via MiXCR and lists one record per CDR3 protein. The data show approximately 250,000 distinct CDR3 sequences, 15% to 20% seen once. The CDR3 contains 14 residues. Germline CDR1 is ENHRY and CDR2 is SYGVKD. Study outcomes and limitations: Clones that contracted clustered mainly in CM and EM if CD4+ and in EMRA if CD8+.

The V call is TRBV10-3, the J call TRBJ1-6, with TRBD1 identical over 8 bases. Sequences were obtained from PBMCs or a T cell subset sorted from them (not recorded which). The sequence came from a man aged 18 to 35 who had mild COVID-19 (a few samples of this study predate the infection). Cell type and time point are not known. The CDR3 reads CAISQGQASPPLHF. Written as DNA, the CDR3 is TGTGCCATCAGCCAGGGACAGGCGAGCCCACCACTCCACTTT.